Listed here are 32 T cell receptor beta chains from one sample, sequenced in a study of T cell responses to AZD1222 COVID-19 vaccine. The table came from immunoSEQ multiplex PCR; TCRdb's copy has only in-frame clones and leaves some out. The sample table includes over 140,000 clones. The sample comprised peripheral blood. These receptors were obtained from an adult in good health.

V gene TRBV6-6 combines with J gene TRBJ1-1; D uncertain. This CDR3 is 11 amino acids long. Trimming left V 8 bases short and J 6 bases short, with 10 bases between. CDR1 and CDR2 from the germline V gene are MNHNY and SVGAGI (reference sequence). The CDR3 region is CASRARAEAFF. The CDR3 bases are TGTGCCAGCCGGGCCCGGGCTGAAGCTTTCTTT.

The chain carries TRBV9 and TRBJ1-1, with D hard to call. The CDR3 is 16 residues long. Germline CDR1 and CDR2: SGDLS and YYNGEE. The ends were cut back, 4 bases at V and 3 bases at J, with 19 bases in the middle. Here the CDR3 DNA reads TGTGCCAGCAGCCCCCGAAATGGGGTCATGGACACTGAAGCTTTCTTT. Its translation: CASSPRNGVMDTEAFF.

The CDR3 loop is CSAARGFTVGTEAFF. CDR3 bases: TGCAGCGCTGCTAGGGGCTTTACAGTAGGGACTGAAGCTTTCTTT. This chain uses TRBV29-1 with TRBJ1-1; tentatively, D is TRBD1 (5 bases). The CDR3 runs 15 residues. Trimming removed 7 bases from V and 5 bases from J, with 23 bases in between. CDR1 is SQVTM and CDR2 is ANQGSEA in the germline V gene.

V is TRBV7-8 and J is TRBJ2-3, with D perhaps TRBD1 or TRBD2 (6 bases each). The germline CDR1 and CDR2 sequences are SGHVS and FQNEAQ. This CDR3 region has 14 residues. V was cut by 3 bases and J by 4 bases, with 11 bases left in between. Here the CDR3 DNA reads TGTGCCAGCAGCTTGGTAGGGGGGTCAGATACGCAGTATTTT. Translating it yields CASSLVGGSDTQYF.

The chain uses TRBV5-4 and TRBJ2-3; TRBD2 agrees at 7 bases. This CDR3 has 15 residues. Germline CDR1 and CDR2: SGHNT and YYREEE (reference sequence). The V segment lost 0 bases and the J segment 1 base; nucleotides outside the gene matches: 2. The CDR3 sequence is CASSLGLAGTDTQYF. The CDR3 DNA reads as TGTGCCAGCAGCTTGGGGCTAGCGGGCACAGATACGCAGTATTTT.

The V gene is TRBV5-4, the J gene TRBJ1-3; D call uncertain. CDR3 length: 14 amino acids. Germline values: CDR1 SGHNT, CDR2 YYREEE (reference sequence). V was shortened by 1 base and J by 0 bases, with 5 bases between the two germline ends. CDR3 region: CASSLSGSGNTIYF. The CDR3 DNA reads as TGTGCCAGCAGCTTGAGCGGCTCTGGAAACACCATATATTTT.

This rearrangement joins TRBV5-1 to TRBJ1-1; D gene ambiguous. Trimming removed 2 bases from V and 5 bases from J, with 10 bases in between. There are 13 residues in the CDR3. Germline CDR1 reads SGHRS; CDR2 reads YFSETQ. Here the CDR3 reads CASSFGGDTEAFF. In DNA form, the CDR3 reads TGCGCCAGCAGCTTCGGTGGGGATACTGAAGCTTTCTTT.

This chain uses TRBV7-9 with TRBJ2-5; D perhaps matches TRBD2 (5 bases). Trimming shortened V by 1 base and J by 5 bases, and 8 bases separated the two germline ends. Germline CDR1 and CDR2: SEHNR and FQNEAQ (reference sequence). The CDR3 is made up of 13 amino acids. In nucleotides, the CDR3 is TGTGCCAGCAGCTTAGATTTAGCGGAGACCCAGTACTTC. This codes for CASSLDLAETQYF.

The J gene is TRBJ2-3, the V gene TRBV7-3, with a possible D match to TRBD1 (5 bases). The CDR3 totals 14 residues. The germline CDR1 and CDR2 sequences are SGHTA and FQGTGA. V lost 5 bases and J lost 1, with 10 bases in between. The CDR3 spells CASSLQTGTDTQYF. The CDR3 region has the DNA TGTGCCAGCAGCCTCCAGACAGGCACAGATACGCAGTATTTT.

V and J are TRBV28 and TRBJ1-1; D possibly corresponds to TRBD1 (6 bases). The CDR3 totals 14 residues. V dropped 6 bases and J dropped 1 base, with 12 bases sitting between them. Germline V gives CDR1 MDHEN, CDR2 SYDVKM. The CDR3 coding sequence is TGTGCCAGCAGCCTCGGACAGCGGAACACTGAAGCTTTCTTT. Its protein is CASSLGQRNTEAFF.

V is TRBV4-3 and J is TRBJ1-2; perhaps TRBD1 as D (6 bases). The CDR3 length is 13 residues. V was cut by 2 bases and J by 7 bases, with 11 bases left in between. Per germline, CDR1 LGHNA and CDR2 YSLEER. CDR3 DNA: TGCGCCAGCAGCCAAAGGGGGGGCCTTGGCTACACCTTC. This translates into CASSQRGGLGYTF.

The gene calls are TRBV6-5 and TRBJ1-2, with 7 bases matching TRBD1. Per the germline V gene, CDR1 is MNHEY and CDR2 is SVGAGI. The junction had 5 bases not matched to a gene; V was cut back by 6 bases and J by 4 bases. This CDR3 is built from 13 residues. CDR3 amino acids: CASRQQGTYGYTF. CDR3 in DNA: TGTGCCAGCAGGCAACAGGGGACCTATGGCTACACCTTC.

The chain employs TRBV2 and TRBJ1-1; no clear D gene. Germline V CDR1 and CDR2: SNHLY, FYNNEI. The V end lost 8 bases, the J end lost 4 bases, and 8 bases lay between the germline ends. CDR3 length equals 11 residues. Here the CDR3 reads CASAPSTEAFF. CDR3 DNA: TGTGCCAGCGCACCGAGCACTGAAGCTTTCTTT.

The CDR3 DNA follows: TGTGCCAGAAGCCCCGCAGGGCTCACCTACGAGCAGTACTTC. It encodes CARSPAGLTYEQYF. The V call is TRBV5-3, the J call TRBJ2-7, with D possibly being TRBD1 (5 bases). TRBV5-3 is an open reading frame whose function is uncertain. V was trimmed by 4 bases and J by 2 bases, leaving 13 bases between them. The CDR3 is made up of 14 amino acids.

V and J are TRBV7-2 and TRBJ2-5; TRBD1 agrees at 7 bases. The V segment lost 3 bases and the J segment 2 bases; nucleotides outside the gene matches: 6. The CDR3 is 15 residues long. Per germline, CDR1 SGHTA and CDR2 FQGNSA. CDR3 in DNA: TGTGCCAGCAGCTTGGGGACAGTCCTGCAAGAGACCCAGTACTTC. It codes for CASSLGTVLQETQYF.

The chain is built from TRBV6-1 and TRBJ1-6; D is ambiguous. This CDR3 is built from 14 residues. V dropped 2 bases and J dropped 11 bases, with 13 bases sitting between them. Germline V lookup: CDR1 MNHNS, CDR2 SASEGT. CDR3 sequence reads: CASSELRYSPPLHF. The CDR3 bases are TGTGCCAGCAGTGAACTCAGGTACTCTCCACCCCTCCACTTT.

This chain connects TRBV5-4 to TRBJ1-3; D ambiguous. In germline, CDR1 is SGHNT, CDR2 YYREEE (reference sequence). Trimming took off 2 bases at V and 4 bases at J, with 4 bases between the two ends. CDR3 size: 12 residues. The CDR3 DNA reads TGTGCCAGCAGCTTCCAAGGAAACACCATATATTTT. Protein: CASSFQGNTIYF.

This chain connects TRBV11-2 to TRBJ2-5; D possibly corresponds to TRBD1 (6 bases). The DNA matches TRBJ2-7 better at its end, which makes the J call doubtful. CDR1 and CDR2 from the germline V gene are SGHAT and FQNNGV. The CDR3 extends over 14 amino acids. CDR3 sequence: CASSSPGQAYEQYF. DNA for the CDR3: TGTGCCAGCAGCTCCCCGGGACAAGCCTACGAGCAGTACTTC.

The V call is TRBV6-5, the J call TRBJ2-7; a weak D match, TRBD2 (5 bases). Germline lookup yields CDR1 MNHEY and CDR2 SVGAGI. The CDR3 loop spans 15 amino acids. The ends were cut back, 7 bases at V and 0 bases at J, with 16 bases in the middle. The CDR3 reads CASTEWGGSSYEQYF. The CDR3 nucleotides are TGTGCCAGCACCGAATGGGGTGGGAGCTCCTACGAGCAGTACTTC.

The chain has TRBV19 and TRBJ1-2; 12 bases fit TRBD1. V trimming: 5 bases; J trimming: 4 bases; junction bases outside the gene matches: 8. This CDR3 is built from 16 residues. Germline assignment: CDR1 LNHDA and CDR2 SQIVND (reference sequence). CDR3 DNA sequence: TGTGCCAGTAGTGGGGGGACAGGGGGCGCCTCCTATGGCTACACCTTC. Encoded protein: CASSGGTGGASYGYTF.

This rearrangement joins TRBV3-1 (or the pseudogene TRBV3-2) to TRBJ2-1, with TRBD2 matching over 7 bases. This CDR3 is built from 14 residues. V gave up 3 bases and J gave up 9 bases; unmatched junction bases: 8. Germline V CDR1 and CDR2: LGHDT, YNNKEL (reference sequence). DNA for the CDR3: TGTGCCAGCAGCCATAGCGGCTGGGGGGGTGAGCAGTTCTTC. Amino acid sequence: CASSHSGWGGEQFF.

The V call is TRBV5-1, the J call TRBJ2-3, with 13 bases aligning to TRBD2. The CDR3 loop spans 16 amino acids. The germline V gene has CDR1 SGHRS and CDR2 YFSETQ. V trimming: 4 bases; J trimming: 1 base; junction bases outside the gene matches: 3. CDR3 coding DNA: TGCGCCAGCAGCAGCGGACTAGCGGGGGGCACAGATACGCAGTATTTT. Amino acids: CASSSGLAGGTDTQYF.

The chain links TRBV6-5 to TRBJ1-2; D not certain. Germline V gives CDR1 MNHEY, CDR2 SVGAGI. V lost 0 bases to trimming and J lost 4 bases, with 12 bases between them. The CDR3 runs to 15 residues. CDR3 nucleotides: TGTGCCAGCAGTTACTCGAGTCGACGGCTCTATGGCTACACCTTC. Translated, it gives CASSYSSRRLYGYTF.

The CDR3 coding sequence is TGTGCCAGCAGTGAGCGGGCAGGAAAAAATGAGCAGTTCTTC. Translated: CASSERAGKNEQFF. The chain has TRBV2 and TRBJ2-1, with a possible D match to TRBD2 (5 bases). CDR1 is SNHLY, CDR2 FYNNEI, per germline. V was cut by 3 bases and J by 7 bases, with 13 bases left in between. The CDR3 is 14 amino acids.

V is TRBV4-2 and J is TRBJ2-1; D unclear. The germline V gene has CDR1 LGHNA and CDR2 YNFKEQ. The ends were cut back, 4 bases at V and 0 bases at J, with 7 bases in the middle. The CDR3 spans 14 residues. In nucleotides, the CDR3 is TGTGCCAGCAGCCCCGGCGGCTCCTACAATGAGCAGTTCTTC. Protein sequence: CASSPGGSYNEQFF.

The CDR3 reads CAIRTGGVETQYF. Here the CDR3 DNA reads TGTGCCATCAGGACAGGGGGCGTTGAGACCCAGTACTTC. The chain is built from TRBV6-5 and TRBJ2-5; 11 bases agree with TRBD1. Trimming took 10 bases from V and 5 from J; bases not matched to a gene: 6. This CDR3 region has 13 residues. Germline CDR1 MNHEY, CDR2 SVGAGI.

This chain uses TRBV11-2 with TRBJ1-2, with TRBD1 matching over 8 bases. The germline gives CDR1 SGHAT, CDR2 FQNNGV. The ends lost 0 bases at V and 1 base at J; junction bases unmatched: 16. The CDR3 covers 20 residues. Here the CDR3 DNA reads TGTGCCAGCAGCTTAGAGTTTGGCGGGACAGGAGATAATTTTAACTATGGCTACACCTTC. Protein product: CASSLEFGGTGDNFNYGYTF.

The CDR3 sequence is CASSRDRGPSGNTIYF. In DNA, the CDR3 is TGCGCCAGCAGCCGAGACAGGGGGCCCTCTGGAAACACCATATATTTT. The chain recombines TRBV4-1 with TRBJ1-3; 10 nucleotides align to TRBD1. The CDR3 spans 16 residues. Losses at the gene ends were 4 bases for V and 0 bases for J; bases not matched to a gene: 3. Germline CDR1 MGHRA, CDR2 YSYEKL.

The DNA of the CDR3 is TGTGCCAGCAGCCCAGGGGTAGGCTATGGCTACACCTTC. It encodes CASSPGVGYGYTF. The chain links TRBV7-3 to TRBJ1-2; tentative D call: TRBD1 (6 bases). Trimming shortened V by 5 bases and J by 4 bases, and 11 bases separated the two germline ends. CDR1 and CDR2 from the germline V gene are SGHTA and FQGTGA. The CDR3 runs 13 residues.

The rearrangement uses TRBV30 and TRBJ1-6; the match to TRBD1 covers 9 bases. The V and J ends lost 5 bases and 9 bases, in that order; junction bases with no gene match: 5. CDR1 GTSNPN and CDR2 SVGIG come from the germline V gene (reference sequence). The CDR3 consists of 13 residues. Here the CDR3 reads CAWPGTGISPLHF. CDR3 sequence (DNA): TGTGCCTGGCCCGGGACAGGGATTTCACCCCTCCACTTT. Complete variable domain (other parts from reference TRBV30 and TRBJ1-6): SQTIHQWPATLVQPVGSPLSLECTVEGTSNPNLYWYRQAAGRGLQLLFYSVGIGQISSEVPQNLSASRPQDRQFILSSKKLLLSDSGFYLCAWPGTGISPLHFGNGTRLTVT.

The CDR3 DNA is TGTGCCAGCAGTTTGGCCCCAGGGTTCTACTACACCTTC. It codes for CASSLAPGFYYTF. The chain recombines TRBV27 with TRBJ1-2, with a possible D match to TRBD1 (5 bases). This CDR3 is 13 amino acids long. CDR1 MNHEY and CDR2 SMNVEV come from the germline V gene (reference sequence). Trimming removed 3 bases at V and 10 bases at J, with 15 bases between.

This sequence joins TRBV28 and TRBJ1-5; D may be TRBD1 (5 bases). The V end was cut by 5 bases, the J end by 9 bases, with 17 bases between. The CDR3 has 14 amino acids. Germline assignment: CDR1 MDHEN and CDR2 SYDVKM. The CDR3 DNA is TGTGCCAGCAGTCAGCGGGACCGGGGATGGCCCCAGCATTTT. It translates to CASSQRDRGWPQHF.